This entry lists 21 T cell receptor beta chains sequenced from one sample in a study of blood T cells in healthy people across ages. Primers used in a second PCR of about 6 to 12 cycles were a sample-barcoded 5' primer and a J-beta primer mix. MiXCR was run by TCRdb on the 5' RACE reads, yielding one entry per CDR3 protein. Of about 650,000 distinct CDR3 sequences listed, around 32% are singletons. Sequenced material: blood. The source of these receptors is an elderly woman in good health.

CDR3 DNA sequence: TGTGCCAGCAGCCAAGGCGATTGGTTAGCGGGCACAGATACGCAGTATTTT. Translating gives CASSQGDWLAGTDTQYF. V usage is TRBV3-1 and J usage is TRBJ2-3, with a weak D call TRBD2 (6 bases). V was trimmed by 1 base and J by 1 base, leaving 15 bases between them. Germline V gives CDR1 LGHDT, CDR2 YNNKEL (reference sequence). CDR3 length: 17 residues.

This clonotype showed up many times. The V call is TRBV5-6, the J call TRBJ2-7; no reliable D call. The CDR3 has 13 residues. Trimming pared 0 bases from V and 2 bases from J, leaving 6 bases between. Germline V CDR1 and CDR2: SGHDT, YYEEEE. CDR3 coding DNA: TGTGCCAGCAGCTTGGAGAGTACCTACGAGCAGTACTTC. Residues: CASSLESTYEQYF.

This clonotype was seen a few times. This chain uses TRBV16 with TRBJ1-5; D is possibly TRBD1 (5 bases). Per the germline V gene, CDR1 is KGHSY and CDR2 is FQNENV. The CDR3 contains 14 residues. V gave up 6 bases and J gave up 3 bases, with 12 bases separating them. The CDR3 nucleotides read TGTGCCAGCAGTCGTGACGGACACAATCAGCCCCAGCATTTT. It translates to CASSRDGHNQPQHF.

Ten or more counts support this clonotype. The V and J genes are TRBV10-2 and TRBJ2-6; no clear D. The CDR3 covers 13 residues. Trimming shortened V by 7 bases and J by 11 bases, and 15 bases separated the two germline ends. CDR1 WSHSY and CDR2 SAAADI come from the germline V gene. CDR3 amino acids: CASTPIRPDVLTF. The CDR3 region has the DNA TGCGCCAGCACTCCCATTCGACCTGACGTCCTGACTTTC.

The CDR3 region is CASSVSRWANEKLFF. The CDR3 coding sequence is TGTGCCAGCAGTGTCAGCAGGTGGGCTAATGAAAAACTGTTTTTT. J is TRBJ1-4 and V is TRBV6-1; the D is unclear. The CDR3 totals 15 residues. Trimming removed 4 bases from V and 3 bases from J, with 12 bases in between. Per the germline V gene, CDR1 is MNHNS and CDR2 is SASEGT.

This clonotype appeared many times. The V call is TRBV27, the J call TRBJ2-3, with D tentatively TRBD1 (6 bases). Germline assignment: CDR1 MNHEY and CDR2 SMNVEV (reference sequence). The V gene lost 4 bases and the J gene lost 6 bases, with 14 bases spanning the gap. The CDR3 is 14 residues long. CDR3 sequence reads: CASSSRDTGDTQYF. The CDR3 DNA sequence: TGTGCCAGCAGTTCCCGGGACACAGGGGATACGCAGTATTTT.

Concerning this clonotype itself: A much larger clone lies a single base off, so this may be a read error. The chain is built from TRBV6-5 and TRBJ1-4; the D gene is possibly TRBD1 (5 bases). This CDR3 comprises 12 residues. Per germline, CDR1 MNHEY and CDR2 SVGAGI. CDR3 sequence reads: CASSSWGEKRFF. The DNA for the CDR3 is TGTGCCAGCAGTTCGTGGGGGGAAAAACGGTTTTTT.

This clonotype was seen more than once but under ten times. This may stem from a read error, because a much larger clone lies one nucleotide away. This chain joins TRBV5-1 and TRBJ2-5; possible D gene TRBD1, 6 bases. Germline V gene sequence: CDR1 SGHRS, CDR2 YFSETQ. The CDR3 runs to 14 residues. Trimming took 3 bases from V and 1 from J, leaving 10 bases between them. The CDR3 sequence: CASSWPGAQETQYF. CDR3 DNA sequence: TGCGCCAGCAGCTGGCCAGGGGCCCAAGAGACCCAGTACTTC.

This clonotype was picked up many times. The chain uses TRBV6-5 and TRBJ2-5; D remains unclear. Germline loops: CDR1 MNHEY, CDR2 SVGAGI. The CDR3 runs 13 residues. Trimming stripped 0 bases from V and 4 bases from J, with 6 bases between. CDR3 protein: CASSYSPIETQYF. DNA for the CDR3: TGTGCCAGCAGTTACTCCCCGATAGAGACCCAGTACTTC.

V usage is TRBV20-1 and J usage is TRBJ1-2; 7 nucleotides align to TRBD1. The trim removed 4 bases at V and 4 bases at J, leaving 9 bases unmatched. This CDR3 has 14 residues. Looked up from germline, CDR1 is DFQATT and CDR2 is SNEGSKA (reference sequence). CDR3 residues: CSATSTKGAYGYTF. In DNA, the CDR3 is TGCAGTGCTACCTCTACCAAGGGGGCCTATGGCTACACCTTC.

Worth noting for this clonotype: A much larger clone differs by one base, so this may be a read error. This chain links TRBV19 with TRBJ2-5; D gene ambiguous. Germline V gives CDR1 LNHDA, CDR2 SQIVND (reference sequence). The V gene lost 6 bases and the J gene lost 4 bases, with 15 bases spanning the gap. This CDR3 region has 14 residues. The CDR3 DNA is TGTGCCAGTAGGATACGAGTACGTGGAGAGACCCAGTACTTC. As protein: CASRIRVRGETQYF.

V is TRBV4-1 and J is TRBJ2-7; TRBD2 agrees at 9 bases. CDR1 and CDR2 (germline): MGHRA, YSYEKL. The CDR3 totals 16 residues. The junction had 7 bases not matched to a gene; V was cut back by 1 base and J by 3 bases. The DNA for the CDR3 is TGCGCCAGCAGCCAAGGGACTAGCGCTTCAAGCTACGAGCAGTACTTC. Protein sequence: CASSQGTSASSYEQYF.

The gene calls are TRBV28 and TRBJ2-5; D may be TRBD2 (6 bases). CDR1 is MDHEN, CDR2 SYDVKM, per germline. V was clipped by 1 base and J by 0 bases, with 15 bases between them. The CDR3 runs to 17 residues. The CDR3 sequence is CASSLSLLAPYQETQYF. Written as DNA, the CDR3 is TGTGCCAGCAGTTTATCCCTACTAGCTCCGTACCAAGAGACCCAGTACTTC.

The chain employs TRBV7-2 and TRBJ2-7; TRBD1 aligns across 7 bases. Germline CDR1 is SGHTA and CDR2 is FQGNSA. This CDR3 comprises 16 residues. Trimming removed 5 bases from V and 0 bases from J; junction bases left unmatched: 10. CDR3 amino acids: CASSAWTGPSSYEQYF. The DNA for the CDR3 is TGTGCCAGCAGCGCCTGGACAGGACCAAGCTCCTACGAGCAGTACTTC.

This clonotype was observed a handful of times. The rearrangement uses TRBV12-3 or TRBV12-4 and TRBJ1-6; TRBD1 aligns across 8 bases. This CDR3 region has 17 residues. Unmatched junction bases numbered 10, after V lost 1 base and J lost 8 bases. The CDR3 DNA reads TGTGCCAGCAGTTTAGAGGTCGCCGGGACAGGAGATTCACCCCTCCACTTT. Its translation: CASSLEVAGTGDSPLHF.

Comments on this clonotype: This could be a read error, since a much larger clone is one nucleotide away. V gene TRBV5-6 combines with J gene TRBJ1-1; D call uncertain. CDR3 length equals 14 residues. Germline V gene sequence: CDR1 SGHDT, CDR2 YYEEEE. CDR3 coding DNA: TGTGCCAGCAGCTTGATGACGTACAACATTGAAGCTTTCTTT. This codes for CASSLMTYNIEAFF.

The chain combines TRBV13 with TRBJ1-6; D gene unclear. Germline CDR1 reads PRHDT; CDR2 reads FYEKMQ (reference sequence). The germline V and J ends were trimmed by 4 bases and 3 bases, with 10 bases remaining between them. The CDR3 is made up of 15 amino acids. The CDR3 region is CASSSGPDYNSPLHF. In DNA form, the CDR3 reads TGTGCCAGCAGCTCCGGACCGGACTATAATTCACCCCTCCACTTT.

This clonotype appeared many times. The chain employs TRBV7-2 and TRBJ1-5; TRBD1 agrees at 7 bases. The V gene end was trimmed by 2 bases and the J gene end by 7 bases; junction bases not matched to a gene: 8. CDR1 and CDR2 from the germline V gene are SGHTA and FQGNSA. CDR3 length: 15 amino acids. CDR3 sequence: CASSLWAGGQQPQHF. The CDR3 DNA reads as TGTGCCAGCAGCTTATGGGCAGGGGGACAGCAGCCCCAGCATTTT.

This clonotype was seen repeatedly, ten times or more. This rearrangement joins TRBV5-1 to TRBJ2-6, with no clear D. The CDR3 runs 16 residues. The germline V gene has CDR1 SGHRS and CDR2 YFSETQ. V lost 0 bases, J lost 0 bases, and 7 bases lay in between. This CDR3 is CASSLEASSGANVLTF. CDR3 bases: TGCGCCAGCAGCTTGGAGGCGAGCTCTGGGGCCAACGTCCTGACTTTC.

V gene TRBV15 combines with J gene TRBJ2-5; no clear D. CDR3 length: 14 residues. V lost 0 bases to trimming and J lost 5 bases, with 10 bases between them. Looked up from germline, CDR1 is LNHNV and CDR2 is YYDKDF (reference sequence). CDR3 sequence (DNA): TGTGCCACCAGCAGAGATCACGGTTCGGAGACCCAGTACTTC. It encodes CATSRDHGSETQYF.

This clonotype was detected a few times. This sequence joins TRBV2 and TRBJ2-2; D perhaps matches TRBD2 (6 bases). Trimming removed 6 bases from V and 4 bases from J, with 9 bases in between. The CDR3 runs 13 residues. Germline CDR1 SNHLY, CDR2 FYNNEI. The CDR3 sequence: CASRSGSTGELFF. Here the CDR3 DNA reads TGTGCCAGCAGAAGCGGGTCCACCGGGGAGCTGTTTTTT.